Each of the 25 T cell receptor beta chains below was sequenced from the same sample in a study of radiation and T cells in renal cell carcinoma. Time point indicated: baseline pretreatment blood. Treatment specified: 15 Gy SBRT to primary tumor, nephrectomy 4 weeks later. Measured with immunoSEQ multiplex PCR; TCRdb has only the in-frame clones, and not every one. This sample yields 150,000 or so clones, of which around 89% are seen a single time; around 4.4% belongs to the top ten. The material was blood, obtained from a patient whose treatment included radiotherapy and nephrectomy. The receptors shown here come from an older woman with renal cell carcinoma.

The chain joins TRBV5-1 to TRBJ1-2, with no clear D. The CDR3 covers 15 residues. V was clipped by 0 bases and J by 6 bases, with 15 bases between them. Germline V lookup: CDR1 SGHRS, CDR2 YFSETQ. The DNA of the CDR3 is TGCGCCAGCAGCTTGGGGCTCCGGGGAAACCATGGCTACACCTTC. Translated, it gives CASSLGLRGNHGYTF.

This sequence joins TRBV5-1 and TRBJ2-6; no clear D. Germline V CDR1 and CDR2: SGHRS, YFSETQ. This CDR3 is built from 14 residues. Trimming pared 7 bases from V and 0 bases from J, leaving 8 bases between. CDR3 sequence (DNA): TGCGCCAGCCGACCGGGCTCTGGGGCCAACGTCCTGACTTTC. Residues: CASRPGSGANVLTF.

J is TRBJ2-3 and V is TRBV5-6, with D perhaps being TRBD1 or TRBD2 (5 bases each). CDR1 and CDR2 from the germline V gene are SGHDT and YYEEEE. The ends were cut back, 5 bases at V and 7 bases at J, with 14 bases in the middle. This CDR3 spans 13 amino acids. The CDR3 sequence is CASSTTGGYTQYF. CDR3 in DNA: TGTGCCAGCAGTACAACAGGAGGTTATACGCAGTATTTT.

J is TRBJ1-5 and V is TRBV6-6, with no clear D. Trimming removed 6 bases at V and 0 bases at J, with 6 bases between. The CDR3 extends over 13 amino acids. CDR1 and CDR2 (germline): MNHNY, SVGAGI (reference sequence). CDR3 region: CASSPHSNQPQHF. The CDR3 nucleotides are TGTGCCAGCAGCCCGCATAGCAATCAGCCCCAGCATTTT.

The chain carries TRBV6-1 and TRBJ1-2; maybe TRBD1 (5 bases). CDR1 and CDR2 (germline): MNHNS, SASEGT. The V end was cut by 3 bases, the J end by 4 bases, with 9 bases between. The CDR3 has 13 amino acids. The CDR3 region is CASSEARAYGYTF. The CDR3 DNA sequence: TGTGCCAGCAGTGAGGCCAGGGCCTATGGCTACACCTTC.

This clone was seen just once. V and J are TRBV4-2 and TRBJ1-5; no firm D call. Looked up from germline, CDR1 is LGHNA and CDR2 is YNFKEQ. The CDR3 covers 15 residues. The germline V and J ends were trimmed by 0 bases and 0 bases, with 6 bases remaining between them. CDR3 DNA: TGTGCCAGCAGCCAAGAAACGGTTAGCAATCAGCCCCAGCATTTT. It yields the protein CASSQETVSNQPQHF.

This clone was seen just once. The chain employs TRBV19 and TRBJ1-5, with D possibly being TRBD1 (6 bases). Trimming shortened V by 2 bases and J by 0 bases, and 14 bases separated the two germline ends. This CDR3 is built from 17 residues. Per germline, CDR1 LNHDA and CDR2 SQIVND (reference sequence). The CDR3, as DNA: TGTGCCAGTAGTATACGGGCGACAGGTTATAGCAATCAGCCCCAGCATTTT. Protein sequence: CASSIRATGYSNQPQHF.

This chain connects TRBV5-6 to TRBJ2-1; 9 bases align to TRBD1. The CDR3 has 14 residues. The J segment lost 5 bases and the V segment lost 4 bases, leaving 4 bases of the junction unmatched. CDR1 is SGHDT, CDR2 YYEEEE, per germline. The DNA for the CDR3 is TGTGCCAGCAGCCGACAGGGGGAGAACAATGAGCAGTTCTTC. Its protein product is CASSRQGENNEQFF.

The V call is TRBV27, the J call TRBJ1-6, with D hard to call. Germline V gene lookup returns CDR1 MNHEY and CDR2 SMNVEV (reference sequence). CDR3 length equals 13 residues. With 2 bases removed from V and 10 bases from J, the gap between germline ends came to 9 bases. This CDR3 is CASSLKGGSPLHF. In DNA form, the CDR3 reads TGTGCCAGCAGTTTAAAGGGTGGGTCACCCCTCCACTTT.

This sequence joins TRBV9 and TRBJ2-7; D is undetermined. The length of the CDR3 is 13 residues. Germline V lookup: CDR1 SGDLS, CDR2 YYNGEE. The V gene lost 4 bases and the J gene lost 2 bases, with 10 bases spanning the gap. CDR3 region: CASSPKVAYEQYF. In nucleotides, the CDR3 is TGTGCCAGCAGCCCAAAGGTGGCCTACGAGCAGTACTTC.

CDR3 amino acids: CASSGQPYEQYF. DNA of the CDR3: TGTGCCAGCAGTGGACAGCCCTACGAGCAGTACTTC. The rearrangement uses TRBV6-6 and TRBJ2-7; D perhaps matches TRBD1 (6 bases). Trimming took 5 bases from V and 2 from J, leaving 7 bases between them. The CDR3 runs to 12 residues. The germline V gene encodes CDR1 MNHNY and CDR2 SVGAGI (reference sequence).

The chain joins TRBV4-1 to TRBJ2-1; D not certain. The CDR3 has 17 amino acids. With 1 base removed from V and 1 base from J, the gap between germline ends came to 14 bases. Germline CDR1 and CDR2: MGHRA and YSYEKL. CDR3 sequence reads: CASSQVDLGISYNEQFF. The CDR3 DNA follows: TGCGCCAGCAGCCAAGTGGATTTGGGGATTTCCTACAATGAGCAGTTCTTC.

The chain links TRBV28 to TRBJ2-7, with D tentatively TRBD2 (7 bases). CDR3 length equals 15 residues. Germline CDR1 MDHEN, CDR2 SYDVKM. The V gene lost 3 bases and the J gene lost 2 bases, with 14 bases spanning the gap. CDR3 coding DNA: TGTGCCAGCAGTTTTGTCGGGGGGCCCCCCTACGAGCAGTACTTC. It encodes CASSFVGGPPYEQYF.

The chain couples TRBV5-1 to TRBJ2-1, with 9 bases that match TRBD1. With V trimmed by 3 bases and J by 3 bases, 4 bases remained unmatched. The length of the CDR3 is 15 residues. CDR1 is SGHRS and CDR2 is YFSETQ in the germline V gene. The DNA of the CDR3 is TGCGCCAGCAGCTCCACGGACAGGGGCTACAATGAGCAGTTCTTC. As protein: CASSSTDRGYNEQFF.

A few counts support this clone. J is TRBJ1-1 and V is TRBV19, with 7 bases that match TRBD1. The CDR3 totals 16 residues. Germline V lookup: CDR1 LNHDA, CDR2 SQIVND (reference sequence). V dropped 3 bases and J dropped 10; count of bases not matched to a gene: 17. The CDR3 loop is CASSIHPKGQRLRAFF. In DNA, the CDR3 is TGTGCCAGTAGTATTCATCCTAAGGGACAGAGGCTTCGAGCTTTCTTT.

The chain couples TRBV5-1 to TRBJ1-1; D remains unclear. The CDR3 runs to 13 residues. CDR1 is SGHRS and CDR2 is YFSETQ in the germline V gene. Between the trimmed V and J ends, which lost 0 bases and 0 bases, there was a span of 3 bases. DNA of the CDR3: TGCGCCAGCAGCTTGGGGGTGAACACTGAAGCTTTCTTT. Translated, it gives CASSLGVNTEAFF. Drawing the rest from reference TRBV5-1 and TRBJ1-1, the complete variable domain is KAGVTQTPRYLIKTRGQQVTLSCSPISGHRSVSWYQQTPGQGLQFLFEYFSETQRNKGNFPGRFSGRQFSNSRSEMNVSTLELGDSALYLCASSLGVNTEAFFGQGTRLTVV.

This chain links TRBV4-2 with TRBJ2-5, with D perhaps TRBD2 (5 bases). This CDR3 contains 15 residues. Deletions cut 0 bases from V and 2 bases from J, with 10 bases between. Germline V gene sequence: CDR1 LGHNA, CDR2 YNFKEQ. CDR3 residues: CASSQDSPGQETQYF. The CDR3 DNA is TGTGCCAGCAGCCAAGATAGTCCGGGGCAAGAGACCCAGTACTTC.

The V and J genes are TRBV15 and TRBJ1-1; D possibly corresponds to TRBD1 (5 bases). The CDR3 length is 15 residues. In germline, CDR1 is LNHNV, CDR2 YYDKDF (reference sequence). V lost 1 base and J 1 base, leaving 10 bases between the germline ends. CDR3 in DNA: TGTGCCACCAGCAGAGGGTGGGGCGGGAACACTGAAGCTTTCTTT. Translated, it gives CATSRGWGGNTEAFF. The complete variable domain, with remaining parts taken from reference TRBV15 and TRBJ1-1, reads DAMVIQNPRYQVTQFGKPVTLSCSQTLNHNVMYWYQQKSSQAPKLLFHYYDKDFNNEADTPDNFQSRRPNTSFCFLDIRSPGLGDTAMYLCATSRGWGGNTEAFFGQGTRLTVV.

As concerns this clone: Sequence at one end of the junction differs from germline and may be a read error. The V and J genes are TRBV4-2 and TRBJ2-1; tentative D call: TRBD2 (5 bases). Germline CDR1 reads LGHNA; CDR2 reads YNFKEQ. The CDR3 consists of 15 residues. This CDR3 reads CASSQETGYLGVFIF. The CDR3 DNA reads as TGTGCCAGCAGCCAAGAGACGGGATATCTCGGGGTATTCATCTTC.

This chain uses TRBV29-1 with TRBJ2-7, with TRBD1 matching over 9 bases. This CDR3 spans 12 amino acids. V dropped 7 bases and J dropped 4; count of bases not matched to a gene: 5. Germline CDR1 is SQVTM and CDR2 is ANQGSEA. This CDR3 is CSGGQGIYEQYF. The CDR3 DNA reads as TGCAGCGGGGGACAGGGAATATACGAGCAGTACTTC.

This chain connects TRBV7-3 to TRBJ2-3, with D possibly TRBD2 on 7 matching bases. The germline V gene has CDR1 SGHTA and CDR2 FQGTGA. Trimming stripped 7 bases from V and 2 bases from J, with 16 bases between. The CDR3 has 15 amino acids. Written as DNA, the CDR3 is TGTGCCAGCAACCCCCGAGGGGGGGACACAGATACGCAGTATTTT. Amino acids: CASNPRGGDTDTQYF.

The CDR3, as DNA: TGTGCCAGCAGCTTAGCGGGGGTGAACACCGGGGAGCTGTTTTTT. Translating it yields CASSLAGVNTGELFF. This chain joins TRBV11-3 and TRBJ2-2, with D possibly matching TRBD2 (6 bases). The CDR3 length is 15 residues. The V gene lost 1 base and the J gene lost 1 base, with 7 bases spanning the gap. The germline gives CDR1 SGHNT, CDR2 YENEEA.

This clone showed up just once. This chain uses TRBV25-1 with TRBJ2-6; weak D call: TRBD1 (6 bases). The length of the CDR3 is 15 residues. Germline-derived CDR1 and CDR2 are MGHDK and SYGVNS. Trimming stripped 6 bases from V and 2 bases from J, with 11 bases between. CDR3 amino acids: CASRSTGTGANVLTF. The CDR3 DNA reads as TGTGCCAGCAGGTCTACAGGGACTGGGGCCAACGTCCTGACTTTC.

The genes are TRBV19 and TRBJ1-5; D not certain. Germline-derived CDR1 and CDR2 are LNHDA and SQIVND (reference sequence). The length of the CDR3 is 17 residues. Trimming removed 0 bases at V and 0 bases at J, with 12 bases between. DNA of the CDR3: TGTGCCAGTAGTATAGACCGAGGGAGTTATAGCAATCAGCCCCAGCATTTT. As protein: CASSIDRGSYSNQPQHF. The full variable domain, with the rest looked up from reference TRBV19 and TRBJ1-5, is DGGITQSPKYLFRKEGQNVTLSCEQNLNHDAMYWYRQDPGQGLRLIYYSQIVNDFQKGDIAEGYSVSREKKESFPLTVTSAQKNPTAFYLCASSIDRGSYSNQPQHFGDGTRLSIL.

The CDR3 coding sequence is TGTGCCAGCAGTTCCCCATCGAGCTCGAACACCGGGGAGCTGTTTTTT. Translation gives CASSSPSSSNTGELFF. The chain carries TRBV27 and TRBJ2-2, with D unresolved. Germline CDR1 MNHEY, CDR2 SMNVEV (reference sequence). The V end lost 4 bases, the J end lost 0 bases, and 12 bases lay between the germline ends. The CDR3 has 16 residues.